This TCR beta chain was sequenced during a study of blood T cell repertoires in COVID-19. Study at large: The study drew acute and convalescent COVID-19 samples from the United States, Italy and Spain. PBMCs, B-cell-depleted T cells, or T cells were the source of the cDNA or gDNA that made up the material.

The ends were cut back, 3 bases at V and 7 bases at J, with 12 bases in the middle. The germline V gene encodes CDR1 LNHDA and CDR2 SQIVND (reference sequence). This CDR3 region has 14 residues. Per the original data handling: Nucleated cell number was recorded as an estimate derived from reference gene primer amplification. TCRdb keeps only in-frame clones here, not all; method: immunoSEQ multiplex PCR. For V, J and clone size, that table is used; D and trimming come from the DNA. Of more than 200,000 clones in the sample, more than 70% were seen once. The chain carries TRBV19 and TRBJ1-4, with D maybe TRBD1 (5 bases). The sequencing sample was made of peripheral blood. The receptor was isolated from a woman aged 60-70 years with acute or convalescent COVID-19. CDR3 DNA sequence: TGTGCCAGTAGTATGGACCGAAGGGGTGAAAAACTGTTTTTT. Translation gives CASSMDRRGEKLFF.